These T cell receptor beta chains were read from a single sample in a study of chemoradiotherapy in HPV16-positive cancers. TCRdb's copy holds only in-frame clones and misses some; the assay was immunoSEQ multiplex PCR. The sample includes roughly 15,000 clones, roughly 73% of them seen just once. Collection of the sample occurred from a patient who underwent chemoradiotherapy. These TCRs come from a human donor with HPV-associated anogenital cancer. Each CDR3 is given without its conserved first and last residue. Where a row states a size, it is once, few, many or the class of an expanded clone; other rows omit it.

- TRBJ2-2 TRBV15 10 ATSRNTGELF
- TRBJ1-2 TRBV5-1 11 ASSPDGNYGYT
- TRBJ1-3 TRBV19 12 ASSIDGSGNTIY
- TRBJ2-3 TRBV7-8 13 ASSLRGREADTQY
few TRBJ1-1 TRBV30 12 AWTKQGLRAEAF
- TRBJ1-6 TRBV5-4 11 ASSLRANSPLH
- TRBJ1-2 TRBV18 12 ASSPDRSRWGYT
- TRBJ2-5 TRBV5-1 14 ASSLAMTGVRQTQY
- TRBJ2-3 TRBV19 13 ASSISDRSTDTQY
- TRBJ2-7 TRBV6-6 14 ASSYSDSLTSYEQY
- TRBJ1-2 TRBV7-9 12 ASSLGQAFLGYT
- TRBJ2-3 TRBV27 11 ASSLSGYLTQY
- TRBJ1-1 TRBV28 13 ASSLMGQGNPEAF
- TRBJ1-1 TRBV5-1 11 ASSLAGDTEAF
- TRBJ1-2 TRBV7-2 12 ASSLSAATYGYT
- TRBJ2-2 TRBV5-4 14 ASSHHRGQGTGELF
- TRBJ2-2 TRBV6-6 14 ASQSQRGGNTGELF
- TRBJ1-4 TRBV5-6 10 ASSFWGKKLF
- TRBJ1-1 TRBV20-1 9 SALKGGGAF
once TRBJ2-1 TRBV6-4 13 ASSESASSYNEQF
- TRBJ1-1 TRBV6-5 11 ASSPRGNTEAF
- TRBJ1-1 TRBV5-6 13 ASAKGLGPDTEAF
medium-sized TRBJ1-6 TRBV4-1 13 ASSATQGEYSPLH
few TRBJ2-1 TRBV27 13 ASSPTGGVYNEQF
few TRBJ1-4 TRBV29-1 11 SVISGGNEKLF
- TRBJ2-1 TRBV19 12 ASSPRDRGNEQF
few TRBJ2-1 TRBV4-2 18 ASSQNREATFLYSYNEQF
- TRBJ1-1 TRBV6-5 12 ASSPVLVNTEAF
- TRBJ2-3 TRBV6-8 10 ASSEPGDTQY
- TRBJ2-1 TRBV19 10 ASSIPYNEQF
- TRBJ2-7 TRBV18 12 ASSPGQSPYEQY
- TRBJ2-7 TRBV5-1 13 ASSLDADRVGEQY
- TRBJ2-7 TRBV6-6 11 AITAGTGSEQY
- TRBJ1-4 TRBV4-2 12 ASSQDATNEKLF
- TRBJ2-7 TRBV6-1 11 ASSDLGQGEQY
- TRBJ2-1 TRBV27 14 ATKLEGGVSYNEQF
- TRBJ1-1 TRBV19 15 ASSIRQGAKLNTEAF
once TRBJ1-2 TRBV27 11 ASRASGEYGYT
- TRBJ2-3 TRBV4-1 13 ASSQAFRGADTQY
- TRBJ1-6 TRBV9 13 ASSEGAAYNSPLH
few TRBJ2-3 TRBV14 13 ASSQLAGVSDTQY
- TRBJ1-1 TRBV9 14 ASSVVPSGRSTEAF
- TRBJ2-7 TRBV27 14 ASSSPPGRGPSEQY
- TRBJ2-4 TRBV2 12 AIGQGLSKNIQY
once TRBJ2-3 TRBV2 11 ASTHRDTDTQY